Shown below are 26 T cell receptor beta chains from a single sample sequenced in a study of spatial heterogeneity in lung cancer. Stated time point: sample taken at primary tumor resection. Study-level results: Mutation tallies in tumors tracked expanded intratumoral alpha and beta TCR counts.

These receptors' targets are unknown. MiXCR, applied by TCRdb to the 5' RACE reads, yields one record per CDR3 protein. The sample contains 8,500 to 13,000 distinct CDR3 sequences, roughly 13% of which appear only once. The sequencing here drew on lung tumor tissue, taken at surgery. Receptors originate from a male donor with early-stage non-small cell lung cancer.

Within the sample, this clonotype is medium-sized. This chain connects TRBV5-1 to TRBJ2-7, with D possibly being TRBD1 (6 bases). V gave up 4 bases and J gave up 2 bases, with 22 bases separating them. The CDR3 totals 17 residues. CDR1 and CDR2 (germline): SGHRS, YFSETQ. This CDR3 reads CASSLIPNRDATYEQYF. The CDR3, as DNA: TGCGCCAGCAGCCTAATACCCAACAGGGATGCGACCTACGAGCAGTACTTC.

The V and J genes are TRBV4-3 and TRBJ2-4; tentatively, D is TRBD1 or TRBD2 (5 bases each). Trimming removed 0 bases at V and 7 bases at J, with 13 bases between. Germline assignment: CDR1 LGHNA and CDR2 YSLEER. The CDR3 loop spans 15 amino acids. In DNA form, the CDR3 reads TGCGCCAGCAGCCAAGATCGGGCTTGGGGGAACATTCAGTACTTC. Amino acids: CASSQDRAWGNIQYF.

This clonotype occurred many times. The chain uses TRBV4-3 and TRBJ2-5; D gene unclear. From germline, CDR1 is LGHNA and CDR2 YSLEER. The CDR3 is 14 amino acids. V dropped 0 bases and J dropped 1 base, with 6 bases sitting between them. CDR3 sequence: CASSQELGQETQYF. The CDR3 region has the DNA TGCGCCAGCAGCCAAGAGCTAGGCCAAGAGACCCAGTACTTC.

This clonotype came up a few times. The chain's CDR3 is CASSPSTDRDRTDTQYF. The CDR3 bases are TGTGCCAGCAGCCCGTCCACGGACAGGGATCGGACAGATACGCAGTATTTT. The rearrangement joins TRBV3-1 to TRBJ2-3, with TRBD1 matching 8 bases. The CDR3 is 17 residues long. Trimming at V came to 4 bases and at J to 3 bases, leaving 12 bases not matched to a gene. CDR1 and CDR2 from the germline V gene are LGHDT and YNNKEL (reference sequence).

This clonotype was found many times. The gene calls are TRBV5-4 and TRBJ2-1; 10 bases match TRBD2. The junction had 13 bases not matched to a gene; V was cut back by 4 bases and J by 9 bases. The CDR3 loop spans 16 amino acids. The germline gives CDR1 SGHNT, CDR2 YYREEE (reference sequence). CDR3 amino acids: CASSLGASGGLGEQFF. CDR3 DNA sequence: TGTGCCAGCAGCCTGGGGGCTAGCGGGGGCTTAGGTGAGCAGTTCTTC.

This clonotype has a count of ten or more. CDR3 DNA: TGCAGTTCCGGGACAAACTACAATGAGCAGTTCTTC. Translation gives CSSGTNYNEQFF. The chain has TRBV20-1 and TRBJ2-1; D is possibly TRBD1 (6 bases). From germline, CDR1 is DFQATT and CDR2 SNEGSKA (reference sequence). Between the trimmed V and J ends, which lost 8 bases and 3 bases, there was a span of 11 bases. The CDR3 length is 12 residues.

Only a few counts were recorded for this clonotype. This chain links TRBV20-1 with TRBJ2-1; D possibly corresponds to TRBD2 (7 bases). Germline CDR1 reads DFQATT; CDR2 reads SNEGSKA (reference sequence). Trimming left V 4 bases short and J 5 bases short, with 21 bases between. The CDR3 has 16 amino acids. This CDR3 reads CSATNPGGGRDNEQFF. The DNA of the CDR3 is TGCAGTGCTACCAACCCCGGAGGGGGGAGGGACAATGAGCAGTTCTTC.

This clonotype was seen a handful of times. The chain combines TRBV6-5 with TRBJ1-3, with D unclear. The CDR3 loop spans 13 amino acids. V was shortened by 4 bases and J by 3 bases, with 7 bases between the two germline ends. Germline CDR1 MNHEY, CDR2 SVGAGI. DNA for the CDR3: TGTGCCAGCAGTTTACTGGGTGGAAACACCATATATTTT. Its translation is CASSLLGGNTIYF.

This clonotype has a handful of counts. The chain employs TRBV12-3 or TRBV12-4 and TRBJ1-5; D not resolved. CDR3 length equals 13 residues. V was pared by 6 bases and J by 1 base, with 7 bases between. DNA of the CDR3: TGTGCCAGCAGGGTAGGGAGCAATCAGCCCCAGCATTTT. It translates to CASRVGSNQPQHF.

Many counts were recorded for this clonotype. The CDR3 protein is CASSPVGGRSGTQYF. The CDR3 DNA reads as TGTGCCAGCAGCCCCGTGGGGGGCCGTTCGGGGACCCAGTACTTC. The chain recombines TRBV5-6 with TRBJ2-5, with D perhaps being TRBD1 or TRBD2 (6 bases each). The V gene's germline CDR1 is SGHDT and CDR2 YYEEEE. The V and J ends lost 4 bases and 7 bases respectively, with 20 bases between them. CDR3 length: 15 amino acids.

This clonotype was found many times. V gene TRBV6-2 or TRBV6-3 combines with J gene TRBJ1-3; D is unclear. The CDR3 contains 14 residues. The germline V gene has CDR1 MNHEY and CDR2 SVGEGT. The V end was cut by 7 bases, the J end by 0 bases, with 10 bases between. The CDR3 DNA reads TGTGCCAGCACCCTTGACACCTCTGGAAACACCATATATTTT. Translation: CASTLDTSGNTIYF.

The gene calls are TRBV7-2 and TRBJ2-3, with D tentatively TRBD2 (5 bases). Deletions cut 2 bases from V and 7 bases from J, with 19 bases between. The length of the CDR3 is 16 residues. Looked up from germline, CDR1 is SGHTA and CDR2 is FQGNSA. The DNA of the CDR3 is TGTGCCAGCAGCTTATTGGACTCGACTTCGCAGAATACGCAGTATTTT. Translating gives CASSLLDSTSQNTQYF.

This clonotype showed up many times. The V gene is TRBV6-6, the J gene TRBJ1-4, with no clear D. The V end was cut by 6 bases, the J end by 7 bases, with 15 bases between. Germline values: CDR1 MNHNY, CDR2 SVGAGI (reference sequence). The CDR3 runs 14 residues. The CDR3 sequence: CASRNRELSEKLFF. The CDR3, as DNA: TGTGCCAGCAGGAACCGGGAGCTGTCTGAAAAACTGTTTTTT.

This clonotype appeared many times. This chain links TRBV6-5 with TRBJ1-1, with 7 bases that match TRBD1. Germline CDR1 and CDR2: MNHEY and SVGAGI. V dropped 6 bases and J dropped 8; count of bases not matched to a gene: 12. The CDR3 has 14 amino acids. CDR3 coding DNA: TGTGCCAGCAGAAGGCCCCAGGGGGAATCAGAAGCTTTCTTT. As protein: CASRRPQGESEAFF.

This clonotype was observed many times. The J gene is TRBJ1-5, the V gene TRBV7-2; D might be TRBD1 (5 bases). The CDR3 has 14 residues. V was clipped by 6 bases and J by 11 bases, with 20 bases between them. Germline CDR1 reads SGHTA; CDR2 reads FQGNSA. The CDR3 nucleotides are TGTGCCAGCAGTGGGACGGCCCGGACTTCAACCCAGCATTTT. This sequence encodes CASSGTARTSTQHF.

V and J are TRBV28 and TRBJ1-5, with D unclear. This CDR3 is built from 12 residues. The germline gives CDR1 MDHEN, CDR2 SYDVKM. Trimming cost V 3 bases and J 3 bases, with 3 bases left between them. CDR3 residues: CASSLANQPQHF. For the CDR3, the DNA is TGTGCCAGCAGTTTGGCCAATCAGCCCCAGCATTTT.

This clonotype was recorded at least ten times. Here the CDR3 reads CSARGRAEAFF. Here the CDR3 DNA reads TGCAGTGCTAGAGGGCGAGCTGAAGCTTTCTTT. The gene calls are TRBV20-1 and TRBJ1-1, with D uncertain. The CDR3 totals 11 residues. Trimming stripped 1 base from V and 6 bases from J, with 6 bases between. Germline V gene data show CDR1 as DFQATT and CDR2 as SNEGSKA (reference sequence).

The rearrangement joins TRBV28 to TRBJ2-7; TRBD1 matches 8 bases. Germline V gives CDR1 MDHEN, CDR2 SYDVKM. Trimming took 5 bases from V and 4 from J; bases not matched to a gene: 19. The CDR3 extends over 18 amino acids. CDR3 amino acids: CASSNAQTRGRDRYEQYF. The CDR3 coding sequence is TGTGCCAGCAGTAACGCCCAAACCAGGGGGCGCGACAGGTACGAGCAGTACTTC.

At least ten counts were recorded for this clonotype. The chain employs TRBV11-2 and TRBJ2-1; 8 positions agree with TRBD1. The CDR3 has 15 amino acids. The germline V gene encodes CDR1 SGHAT and CDR2 FQNNGV. J gave up 7 bases and V 4 bases, and 9 bases lay outside the gene matches. The CDR3 loop reads CASSSGQGWGNEQFF. DNA of the CDR3: TGTGCCAGCAGCTCAGGACAGGGCTGGGGGAATGAGCAGTTCTTC.

This clonotype was recorded many times. The chain is built from TRBV21-1 and TRBJ1-5. TRBV21-1 is a documented pseudogene. CDR3 length equals 15 residues. CDR3 coding DNA: TGTGCCAGCAGCAAAGTTGACACGAAAGCAGCGGCCCAGCATTTT. Translation gives CASSKVDTKAAAQHF.

This clonotype was seen more than once but under ten times. The gene calls are TRBV5-1 and TRBJ2-3; D may be TRBD1 or TRBD2 (5 bases each). The germline gives CDR1 SGHRS, CDR2 YFSETQ. Trimming stripped 4 bases from V and 2 bases from J, with 11 bases between. The CDR3 is made up of 14 amino acids. The DNA of the CDR3 is TGCGCCAGCAGCATAGGGGACGCCACAGATACGCAGTATTTT. This gives the protein CASSIGDATDTQYF.

The chain uses TRBV6-5 and TRBJ1-5; 9 bases are a match to TRBD1. V trimming: 6 bases; J trimming: 2 bases; junction bases outside the gene matches: 2. The CDR3 extends over 14 amino acids. Germline V gene data show CDR1 as MNHEY and CDR2 as SVGAGI. CDR3 in DNA: TGTGCCAGCAGGGGACAGGGAGGCAATCAGCCCCAGCATTTT. Encoded protein: CASRGQGGNQPQHF.

This clonotype was seen a handful of times. The chain has TRBV5-1 and TRBJ2-7, with a weak D call TRBD2 (5 bases). Germline CDR1 SGHRS, CDR2 YFSETQ. The CDR3 consists of 14 residues. V was trimmed by 2 bases and J by 3 bases, leaving 12 bases between them. CDR3 sequence: CASSFSGELYEQYF. CDR3 nucleotides: TGCGCCAGCAGCTTCAGCGGCGAACTCTACGAGCAGTACTTC.

This clonotype was observed a handful of times. The chain is built from TRBV20-1 and TRBJ1-1; D gene uncertain. The CDR3 loop spans 12 amino acids. The V end lost 3 bases, the J end lost 1 base, and 6 bases lay between the germline ends. Germline V CDR1 and CDR2: DFQATT, SNEGSKA (reference sequence). The CDR3 sequence is CSASRPNTEAFF. The CDR3 bases are TGCAGTGCTAGTCGCCCGAACACTGAAGCTTTCTTT.

This sequence joins TRBV12-3 or TRBV12-4 and TRBJ1-6; TRBD1 agrees at 9 bases. This CDR3 has 15 residues. After removal of 2 bases from V and 9 bases from J, the junction contained 5 bases not matched to a gene. The CDR3 is CASSLRGTGPSPLHF. The CDR3 DNA follows: TGTGCCAGCAGTTTAAGAGGGACAGGGCCTTCACCCCTCCACTTT.

This clonotype was recorded a few times. The chain uses TRBV6-2 or TRBV6-3 and TRBJ2-5; 7 nucleotides align to TRBD2. Per germline, CDR1 MNHEY and CDR2 SVGEGT. This CDR3 has 14 residues. The ends lost 3 bases at V and 4 bases at J; junction bases unmatched: 5. The CDR3 DNA reads TGTGCCAGCAGTTATCTACCGGGAGGAGAGACCCAGTACTTC. It specifies CASSYLPGGETQYF.